These 24 T cell receptor beta chains were all obtained from the same sample, sequenced in a study of shared clonotypes between healthy human individuals. Clones were sequenced by immunoSEQ multiplex PCR, and TCRdb holds only the in-frame ones, with some missing. The sample consists of 780,000 or so clones, roughly 72% of them appearing once. The sample taken for sequencing was memory CD4+ T cells sorted from blood. The subset here: CD45RA-negative fraction. The origin of the receptors is a woman aged 25 to 39 in good health.

This sequence joins TRBV6-1 and TRBJ2-6; D is possibly TRBD1 (5 bases). CDR1 is MNHNS, CDR2 SASEGT, per germline. The length of the CDR3 is 18 residues. Trimming stripped 3 bases from V and 3 bases from J, with 18 bases between. The CDR3 nucleotides are TGTGCCAGCAGTGACTGGGGCGACGCGTCTCTTGGGGCCAACGTCCTGACTTTC. Protein product: CASSDWGDASLGANVLTF.

In this sample, this clone turned up a few times. The V gene is TRBV29-1, the J gene TRBJ2-7; D remains ambiguous. Germline V gives CDR1 SQVTM, CDR2 ANQGSEA. There are 13 residues in the CDR3. Between the trimmed V and J ends, which lost 1 base and 5 bases, there was a span of 12 bases. As DNA, the CDR3 is TGCAGCGTTGAAGTGGGGATCGGCAACGAGCAGTACTTC. Protein sequence: CSVEVGIGNEQYF.

V is TRBV28 and J is TRBJ1-5; 7 bases fit TRBD1. The trim removed 5 bases at V and 6 bases at J, leaving 10 bases unmatched. Germline values: CDR1 MDHEN, CDR2 SYDVKM. This CDR3 has 15 amino acids. In nucleotides, the CDR3 is TGTGCCAGCAGTGAGGGACAGCGTTTAGGTCAGCCCCAGCATTTT. Its translation: CASSEGQRLGQPQHF.

The genes are TRBV5-1 and TRBJ2-3; 9 nucleotides agree with TRBD2. CDR1 and CDR2 (germline): SGHRS, YFSETQ. Germline trimming cut 1 base from V and 4 bases from J; bases unmatched to any gene: 7. The length of the CDR3 is 16 residues. For the CDR3, the DNA is TGCGCCAGCAGCTTGTTGGCGGGAGGGTTCGCAGATACGCAGTATTTT. Amino acid sequence: CASSLLAGGFADTQYF.

The table lists this clone with a count of one. The rearrangement uses TRBV4-1 and TRBJ2-5, with TRBD2 identical over 11 bases. Germline CDR1 MGHRA, CDR2 YSYEKL. V lost 4 bases to trimming and J lost 2 bases; unmatched junction nucleotides: 6. The CDR3 spans 16 residues. The CDR3 DNA follows: TGCGCCAGCAGCCCGGGACTAGCGGAGACACAAGAGACCCAGTACTTC. Translated: CASSPGLAETQETQYF.

The sample holds a few counts of this clone. The CDR3 nucleotides read TGTGCCAGCAGCCAAGATTACGCGACTAGCGGGAGCACCCTTTCTTACGAGCAGTACTTC. Translating gives CASSQDYATSGSTLSYEQYF. The rearrangement joins TRBV14 to TRBJ2-5; TRBD2 matches at 12 bases. The J call is doubtful: the DNA matches TRBJ2-7 better. In germline, CDR1 is SGHDN, CDR2 FVKESK. This CDR3 is 20 amino acids long.

The chain joins TRBV6-1 to TRBJ2-5; 7 bases agree with TRBD1. From germline, CDR1 is MNHNS and CDR2 SASEGT. V was pared by 4 bases and J by 2 bases, with 4 bases of the junction left unmatched. The CDR3 sequence is 14 residues long. The CDR3: CASSVMDRQETQYF. Written as DNA, the CDR3 is TGTGCCAGCAGTGTCATGGACAGGCAAGAGACCCAGTACTTC.

This clone was recorded once. This rearrangement joins TRBV7-2 to TRBJ1-1; D unclear. CDR3 length equals 15 residues. V was clipped by 2 bases and J by 4 bases, with 14 bases between them. The V gene's germline CDR1 is SGHTA and CDR2 FQGNSA. CDR3 sequence (DNA): TGTGCCAGCAGCTTATCTGTGCTGGGAGGCACTGAAGCTTTCTTT. This translates into CASSLSVLGGTEAFF.

V usage is TRBV11-3 and J usage is TRBJ2-4, with unresolved D. Between the trimmed V and J ends, which lost 5 bases and 1 base, there was a span of 12 bases. This CDR3 is 15 amino acids long. Germline CDR1 reads SGHNT; CDR2 reads YENEEA. This chain's CDR3 is CASSTLRAAKNIQYF. CDR3 nucleotides: TGTGCCAGCAGCACCCTAAGAGCCGCCAAAAACATTCAGTACTTC.

V usage is TRBV5-6 and J usage is TRBJ1-5, with D perhaps TRBD1 (6 bases). The V gene's germline CDR1 is SGHDT and CDR2 YYEEEE. The CDR3 runs to 13 residues. Trimming cost V 3 bases and J 9 bases, with 13 bases left between them. CDR3: CASSSQGLWPQHF. The CDR3, as DNA: TGTGCCAGCAGCTCACAGGGACTTTGGCCCCAGCATTTT.

The chain uses TRBV27 and TRBJ1-5, with 8 bases lining up with TRBD1. Losses at the gene ends were 6 bases for V and 5 bases for J; bases not matched to a gene: 9. Germline V gene data show CDR1 as MNHEY and CDR2 as SMNVEV (reference sequence). CDR3 length equals 15 residues. For the CDR3, the DNA is TGTGCCAGCAGGCCCCTGACAGGGGACTATCAGCCCCAGCATTTT. The encoded protein is CASRPLTGDYQPQHF.

The chain combines TRBV19 with TRBJ2-1; no firm D call. Germline V gene data show CDR1 as LNHDA and CDR2 as SQIVND (reference sequence). The CDR3 totals 14 residues. V was shortened by 7 bases and J by 1 base, with 11 bases between the two germline ends. CDR3 sequence reads: CASKETVSYNEQFF. The DNA for the CDR3 is TGTGCCAGTAAGGAGACGGTGTCCTACAATGAGCAGTTCTTC.

This clone was observed a single time. The gene calls are TRBV11-2 and TRBJ2-3; D gene ambiguous. CDR3 size: 16 residues. Germline V lookup: CDR1 SGHAT, CDR2 FQNNGV. Trimming pared 5 bases from V and 0 bases from J, leaving 15 bases between. For the CDR3, the DNA is TGTGCCAGCAGCGGCTACGTTACCCCTAGCACAGATACGCAGTATTTT. Translating it yields CASSGYVTPSTDTQYF.

As DNA, the CDR3 is TGTGCCAGCAGCCGAATAGGGGAGAATGAAAAACTGTTTTTT. This translates into CASSRIGENEKLFF. This chain links TRBV27 with TRBJ1-4; weak D call: TRBD1 (5 bases). CDR3 length: 14 amino acids. In germline, CDR1 is MNHEY, CDR2 SMNVEV (reference sequence). The V gene lost 6 bases and the J gene lost 5 bases, with 13 bases spanning the gap.

This sequence joins TRBV5-1 and TRBJ2-3, with 8 bases that match TRBD2. From germline, CDR1 is SGHRS and CDR2 YFSETQ. V gave up 4 bases and J gave up 5 bases; unmatched junction bases: 15. The CDR3 is 17 amino acids. This CDR3 is CASSLRGGRGAGDTQYF. CDR3 coding DNA: TGCGCCAGCAGCCTCCGGGGGGGACGAGGTGCCGGAGATACGCAGTATTTT. The whole variable domain, filled in from reference TRBV5-1 and TRBJ2-3, reads KAGVTQTPRYLIKTRGQQVTLSCSPISGHRSVSWYQQTPGQGLQFLFEYFSETQRNKGNFPGRFSGRQFSNSRSEMNVSTLELGDSALYLCASSLRGGRGAGDTQYFGPGTRLTVL.

The chain has TRBV7-2 and TRBJ1-2, with a possible D match to TRBD1 (5 bases). Germline V gene data show CDR1 as SGHTA and CDR2 as FQGNSA. Trimming cost V 6 bases and J 5 bases, with 19 bases left between them. This CDR3 has 15 residues. DNA for the CDR3: TGTGCCAGCAGTCATAGCGGCCGGGACGGATATGGCTACACCTTC. As protein: CASSHSGRDGYGYTF.

The chain employs TRBV13 and TRBJ2-7; no reliable D call. The CDR3 contains 14 residues. The V end lost 5 bases, the J end lost 4 bases, and 15 bases lay between the germline ends. Per germline, CDR1 PRHDT and CDR2 FYEKMQ (reference sequence). The CDR3 bases are TGTGCCAGCAGCAATGGAGCCTCGCTTTACGAGCAGTACTTC. Protein: CASSNGASLYEQYF. Variable domain in full (rest from reference TRBV13 and TRBJ2-7): AAGVIQSPRHLIKEKRETATLKCYPIPRHDTVYWYQQGPGQDPQFLISFYEKMQSDKGSIPDRFSAQQFSDYHSELNMSSLELGDSALYFCASSNGASLYEQYFGPGTRLTVT.

About this clone: Other DNA sequences in the same sample also yield this CDR3. V and J are TRBV29-1 and TRBJ2-7; TRBD1 matches 7 bases. The CDR3 has 12 amino acids. Per the germline V gene, CDR1 is SQVTM and CDR2 is ANQGSEA. V lost 4 bases to trimming and J lost 4 bases; unmatched junction nucleotides: 4. CDR3 coding DNA: TGCAGCGTTGCAAGGGACAGTTACGAGCAGTACTTC. Encoded protein: CSVARDSYEQYF.

The chain joins TRBV7-3 to TRBJ2-1, with TRBD2 matching over 14 bases. This CDR3 is 15 amino acids long. Looked up from germline, CDR1 is SGHTA and CDR2 is FQGTGA. Trimming took 5 bases from V and 8 from J; bases not matched to a gene: 5. The CDR3: CASSGTSGSIYEQFF. The CDR3 nucleotides are TGTGCCAGCAGCGGGACTAGCGGGAGCATCTATGAGCAGTTCTTC.

The chain uses TRBV30 and TRBJ2-3; the D gene is possibly TRBD2 (6 bases). Germline CDR1 GTSNPN, CDR2 SVGIG (reference sequence). CDR3 length: 15 residues. Trimming removed 0 bases at V and 1 base at J, with 11 bases between. CDR3 nucleotides: TGTGCCTGGAGTGTGGGGGGTCTTGGCACAGATACGCAGTATTTT. Amino acids: CAWSVGGLGTDTQYF.

This chain uses TRBV7-9 with TRBJ1-2; 8 bases match TRBD1. J lost 1 base, V lost 3 bases, and 10 bases had no gene match. CDR3 length: 17 amino acids. The germline CDR1 and CDR2 sequences are SEHNR and FQNEAQ (reference sequence). The CDR3 loop is CASSLNRGVSHNYGYTF. For the CDR3, the DNA is TGTGCCAGCAGCTTGAACAGGGGGGTTTCGCATAACTATGGCTACACCTTC.

This chain uses TRBV5-4 with TRBJ2-7; 12 nucleotides agree with TRBD2. V was clipped by 5 bases and J by 2 bases; unmatched bases: 5. The CDR3 is made up of 15 amino acids. Per germline, CDR1 SGHNT and CDR2 YYREEE (reference sequence). CDR3 DNA: TGTGCCAGCAGTTTCGCTAGCGGGAGGGCCTACGAGCAGTACTTC. Its protein product is CASSFASGRAYEQYF. The full variable domain, rest sourced from reference TRBV5-4 and TRBJ2-7, is ETGVTQSPTHLIKTRGQQVTLRCSSQSGHNTVSWYQQALGQGPQFIFQYYREEENGRGNFPPRFSGLQFPNYSSELNVNALELDDSALYLCASSFASGRAYEQYFGPGTRLTVT.

Of note for this clone: This sequence is one base from a far larger clone and is likely a read error. Different DNA sequences within this sample yield the same CDR3. This rearrangement joins TRBV7-6 to TRBJ2-2; D not resolved. Germline V gene lookup returns CDR1 SGHVS and CDR2 FNYEAQ. The V end lost 1 base, the J end lost 3 bases, and 3 bases lay between the germline ends. CDR3 length equals 13 residues. The CDR3 nucleotides are TGTGCCAGCAGCTTAGGGTACACCGGGGAGCTGTTTTTT. Protein product: CASSLGYTGELFF.

The chain recombines TRBV11-3 with TRBJ2-5, with 7 bases that match TRBD1. This CDR3 comprises 13 residues. The ends lost 5 bases at V and 2 bases at J; junction bases unmatched: 2. Germline V gives CDR1 SGHNT, CDR2 YENEEA. The CDR3 loop is CASSQGQQETQYF. In DNA form, the CDR3 reads TGTGCCAGCAGCCAGGGACAGCAAGAGACCCAGTACTTC.